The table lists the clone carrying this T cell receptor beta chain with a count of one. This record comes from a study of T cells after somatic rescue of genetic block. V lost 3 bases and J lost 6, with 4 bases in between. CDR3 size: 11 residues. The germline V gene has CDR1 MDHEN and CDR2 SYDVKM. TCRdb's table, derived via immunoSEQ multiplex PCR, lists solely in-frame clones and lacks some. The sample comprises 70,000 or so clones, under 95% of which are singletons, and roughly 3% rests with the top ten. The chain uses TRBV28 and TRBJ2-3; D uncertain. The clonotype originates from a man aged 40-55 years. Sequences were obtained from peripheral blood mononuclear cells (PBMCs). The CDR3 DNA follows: TGTGCCAGCAGTTTGCTGGATACGCAGTATTTT. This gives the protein CASSLLDTQYF. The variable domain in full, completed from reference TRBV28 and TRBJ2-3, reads DVKVTQSSRYLVKRTGEKVFLECVQDMDHENMFWYRQDPGLGLRLIYFSYDVKMKEKGDIPEGYSVSREKKERFSLILESASTNQTSMYLCASSLLDTQYFGPGTRLTVL.